This is a list of T cell receptor beta chains from one sample in a study of shared clonotypes between healthy human individuals. Clones were read by immunoSEQ multiplex PCR, and TCRdb kept only the in-frame ones, dropping some. The table has more than 2,000,000 clones, roughly nine tenths seen once; the top ten hold roughly 0.15%. Sequencing was performed on naive CD4+ T cells sorted from blood. Receptors originate from a man younger than 35 in good health. CDR3s include the opening cysteine and the closing phenylalanine or tryptophan. The D gene is left open where the match is weak. The size of a clone is reported for some rows only, either as once, few or many, or as a class for expanded clones.

J gene: TRBJ2-7; clone size: NA; V gene: TRBV7-2; D gene: TRBD1; CDR3 protein: CASSLVQGSHEQYF; CDR3 DNA: TGTGCCAGCAGCTTAGTACAGGGGTCGCACGAGCAGTACTTC
J gene: TRBJ2-1; clone size: once; V gene: TRBV9; D gene: NA; CDR3 protein: CASSPQWDEQFF; CDR3 DNA: TGTGCCAGCAGCCCCCAGTGGGATGAGCAGTTCTTC
J gene: TRBJ2-3; clone size: NA; V gene: TRBV5-5; D gene: NA; CDR3 protein: CASSLAVPTDTQYF; CDR3 DNA: TGTGCCAGCAGCTTGGCGGTCCCCACAGATACGCAGTATTTT
J gene: TRBJ1-5; clone size: NA; V gene: TRBV5-1; D gene: TRBD1; CDR3 protein: CASSLGDRDNQPQHF; CDR3 DNA: TGCGCCAGCAGCTTGGGGGACAGGGACAATCAGCCCCAGCATTTT
J gene: TRBJ1-3; clone size: NA; V gene: TRBV6-5; D gene: NA; CDR3 protein: CASSTGLNSGNTIYF; CDR3 DNA: TGTGCCAGCAGTACGGGCCTCAACTCTGGAAACACCATATATTTT
J gene: TRBJ2-2; clone size: once; V gene: TRBV10-3; D gene: NA; CDR3 protein: CAIGGQELFF; CDR3 DNA: TGTGCCATTGGGGGCCAAGAGCTGTTTTTT
J gene: TRBJ1-1; clone size: NA; V gene: TRBV11-2; D gene: NA; CDR3 protein: CASRVTGTPNTEAFF; CDR3 DNA: TGTGCCAGCAGAGTGACCGGGACACCCAACACTGAAGCTTTCTTT
J gene: TRBJ2-1; clone size: NA; V gene: TRBV5-1; D gene: NA; CDR3 protein: CASSHRGVDNEQFF; CDR3 DNA: TGCGCCAGCAGCCACCGGGGAGTGGACAATGAGCAGTTCTTC
J gene: TRBJ1-1; clone size: NA; V gene: TRBV25-1; D gene: NA; CDR3 protein: CASSAGAWGGTEAFF; CDR3 DNA: TGTGCCAGCAGTGCAGGGGCATGGGGAGGGACTGAAGCTTTCTTT
J gene: TRBJ2-1; clone size: NA; V gene: TRBV6-5; D gene: TRBD1; CDR3 protein: CASRTGDAYNEQFF; CDR3 DNA: TGTGCCAGCAGAACAGGGGATGCCTACAATGAGCAGTTCTTC
J gene: TRBJ1-2; clone size: NA; V gene: TRBV5-1; D gene: TRBD1; CDR3 protein: CASSLTGGNYGYTF; CDR3 DNA: TGCGCCAGCAGCCTGACAGGGGGCAACTATGGCTACACCTTC
J gene: TRBJ2-5; clone size: NA; V gene: TRBV5-1; D gene: NA; CDR3 protein: CASSQEGLLGETQYF; CDR3 DNA: TGCGCCAGCAGCCAGGAGGGACTTTTGGGAGAGACCCAGTACTTC
J gene: TRBJ2-5; clone size: once; V gene: TRBV18; D gene: NA; CDR3 protein: CASSVATRQETQYF; CDR3 DNA: TGTGCCAGCTCAGTGGCGACTAGACAAGAGACCCAGTACTTC
J gene: TRBJ1-2; clone size: NA; V gene: TRBV5-6; D gene: NA; CDR3 protein: CASSYQTMYDGYTF; CDR3 DNA: TGTGCCAGCAGCTATCAGACTATGTACGATGGCTACACCTTC
J gene: TRBJ1-5; clone size: once; V gene: TRBV18; D gene: NA; CDR3 protein: CASSAGMQEPQHF; CDR3 DNA: TGTGCCAGCTCGGCTGGGATGCAGGAGCCCCAGCATTTT
J gene: TRBJ1-1; clone size: NA; V gene: TRBV6-1; D gene: NA; CDR3 protein: CASKFVSSTEAFF; CDR3 DNA: TGTGCCAGCAAATTCGTCAGTAGCACTGAAGCTTTCTTT
J gene: TRBJ1-5; clone size: NA; V gene: TRBV30; D gene: NA; CDR3 protein: CAWSAPSYGPNQPQHF; CDR3 DNA: TGTGCCTGGAGTGCCCCATCGTACGGACCCAATCAGCCCCAGCATTTT
J gene: TRBJ1-3; clone size: NA; V gene: TRBV7-8; D gene: TRBD1; CDR3 protein: CASSPTGMGGNTIYF; CDR3 DNA: TGTGCCAGCAGCCCGACAGGGATGGGCGGAAACACCATATATTTT